This T cell receptor beta chain was captured in a study of blood T cell repertoires in COVID-19. Study in general: Material from acute and convalescent COVID-19 was sourced from the United States, Italy and Spain. Nucleic acid was either cDNA or gDNA, and it came from T cells, B-cell-depleted T cells, or PBMCs.

Per the original data handling: Amplification of reference gene primers was used by the study to estimate nucleated cell counts. Generated by immunoSEQ multiplex PCR, the TCRdb table keeps only in-frame clones and is missing some. D and trimming come from the DNA, and the V and J calls and clone size come from that table. Of 300,000 to 400,000 clones detected, about nine tenths appear once; the ten largest clones hold roughly 6.6%. Enrolled during active infection, Seattle patients were then followed longitudinally. CDR3 length: 14 amino acids. Germline loops: CDR1 SGHDT, CDR2 YYEEEE. V shed 2 bases and J shed 4 bases, with 10 bases lying between them.

This sequence originates from a woman aged 70-85 years with COVID-19, enrolled during active disease. J is TRBJ1-5 and V is TRBV5-6; no firm D call. Sequencing input: peripheral blood. The CDR3 DNA reads TGTGCCAGCAGCTTACGGCGAGGGAATCAGCCCCAGCATTTT. This gives the protein CASSLRRGNQPQHF.